This T cell receptor beta chain was found in a study of T cells in Graves' hyperthyroidism and ophthalmopathy. Study at large: Staff took peripheral blood when the initial diagnosis was made, before any treatment began.

This clonotype was seen repeatedly, ten times or more. Trimming left V 2 bases short and J 3 bases short, with 10 bases between. From germline, CDR1 is DFQATT and CDR2 SNEGSKA (reference sequence). The CDR3 extends over 14 amino acids. The study excluded patients with uncontrolled infection, other autoimmune disease, pregnancy or lactation. Thyroid ultrasound, orbital computed tomography, clinical symptoms, and serum thyroxine and TRAb underpinned diagnoses. From 10 ml of fresh peripheral blood, PBMCs were isolated. Researchers amplified the TCR beta CDR3 regions from RNA transcripts. During a first-round RT-PCR of the TCR CDR3, the HTBI primer set was used. TCRdb called the multiplex PCR reads again in MiXCR, with one record for every CDR3 protein. Among 50,000 to 75,000 distinct CDR3 sequences listed, roughly 50% were seen once.

The sequenced material came from blood. The rearrangement links TRBV20-1 to TRBJ2-2, with a weak D call TRBD2 (6 bases). The clonotype was recovered from a woman aged 25-40 years with Graves' ophthalmopathy. CDR3 nucleotide sequence: TGCAGTGCTAGATCGGGGGTCTACACCGGGGAGCTGTTTTTT. Encoded protein: CSARSGVYTGELFF.